This TCR beta chain was sequenced for a study of cytomegalovirus exposure and HLA in healthy donors. Study-level results: Investigators reported 164 TCR beta chains as tied to cytomegalovirus.

Donors in the study were healthy people who gave bone marrow. As concerns this clone: Its antigen is as yet unknown.

This CDR3 is built from 18 residues. Germline V gene lookup returns CDR1 SGHTA and CDR2 FQGNSA. Trimming stripped 1 base from V and 0 bases from J, with 13 bases between. Primers for the PCR totalled 60 Vbeta and 13 Jbeta. Assay: immunoSEQ multiplex PCR; the TCRdb copy retains only in-frame clones and omits some. The table records over 100,000 clones, over 75% of them present only once. This rearrangement joins TRBV7-2 to TRBJ2-6, with a tentative D call TRBD2 (5 bases). Sequenced material: PBMCs. The clonotype originates from a male donor in good health and CMV-seropositive. The CDR3 DNA follows: TGTGCCAGCAGCTTAGGAGGGAACCACCGCTCTGGGGCCAACGTCCTGACTTTC. This translates into CASSLGGNHRSGANVLTF. The full variable domain, completed using reference TRBV7-2 and TRBJ2-6, is GAGVSQSPSNKVTEKGKDVELRCDPISGHTALYWYRQSLGQGLEFLIYFQGNSAPDKSGLPSDRFSAERTGGSVSTLTIQRTQQEDSAVYLCASSLGGNHRSGANVLTFGAGSRLTVL.